The sequence of this TCR beta chain was determined in a study of blood T cells in healthy people across ages. V was shortened by 6 bases and J by 2 bases, with 11 bases between the two germline ends. Germline lookup yields CDR1 SQVTM and CDR2 ANQGSEA. The CDR3 extends over 12 amino acids. With respect to this clonotype: Its antigen remains unknown.

Study results and caveats: Strong correlation existed between TCR beta diversity and naive T cell percentage. Age advanced and TCR beta diversity per million T cells fell, roughly linearly.

A sample-barcoded 5' primer and a J-beta primer mix were used in a second PCR of roughly 6 to 11 cycles. Each cDNA molecule was tagged by a template-switch adaptor that had 12 random nucleotides. Every sample returned 2.5 million or more CDR3-containing paired-end reads. Each CDR3 protein is one row after TCRdb ran MiXCR on the 5' RACE reads. This sample has some 1.4 million distinct CDR3 sequences, with approximately 42% found just once. This TCR derives from a woman younger than 30 in good health. Sequenced input: blood. The V and J genes are TRBV29-1 and TRBJ2-7, with a tentative D call TRBD2 (6 bases). This CDR3 reads CSVGREPYEQYF. CDR3 sequence (DNA): TGCAGCGTCGGGCGGGAACCCTACGAGCAGTACTTC.